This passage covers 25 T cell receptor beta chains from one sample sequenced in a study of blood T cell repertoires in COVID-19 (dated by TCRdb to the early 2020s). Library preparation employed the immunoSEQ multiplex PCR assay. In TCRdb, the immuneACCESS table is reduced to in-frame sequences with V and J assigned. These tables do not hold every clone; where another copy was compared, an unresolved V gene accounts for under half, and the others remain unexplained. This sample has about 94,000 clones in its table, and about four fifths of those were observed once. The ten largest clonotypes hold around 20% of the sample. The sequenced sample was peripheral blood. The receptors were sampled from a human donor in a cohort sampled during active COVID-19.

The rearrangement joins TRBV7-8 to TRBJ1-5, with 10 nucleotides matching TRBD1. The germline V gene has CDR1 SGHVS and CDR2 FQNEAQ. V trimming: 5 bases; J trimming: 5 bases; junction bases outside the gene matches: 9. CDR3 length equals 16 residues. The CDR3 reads CASSTTLGTGDQPQHF. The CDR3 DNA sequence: TGTGCCAGCAGCACAACTTTGGGGACAGGGGATCAGCCCCAGCATTTT.

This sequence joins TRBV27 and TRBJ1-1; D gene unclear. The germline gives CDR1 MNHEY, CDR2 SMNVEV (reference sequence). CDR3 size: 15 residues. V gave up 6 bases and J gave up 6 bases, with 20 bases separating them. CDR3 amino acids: CASRTFRGRRAEAFF. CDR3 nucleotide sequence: TGTGCCAGCAGAACCTTCCGAGGGAGGAGGGCTGAAGCTTTCTTT.

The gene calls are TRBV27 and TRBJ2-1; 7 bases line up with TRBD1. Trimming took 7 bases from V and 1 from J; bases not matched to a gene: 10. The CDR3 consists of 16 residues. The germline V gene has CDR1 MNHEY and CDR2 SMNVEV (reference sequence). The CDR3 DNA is TGTGCCAGCACCAAGAGGTTGACAGGGTCCTACAATGAGCAGTTCTTC. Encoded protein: CASTKRLTGSYNEQFF.

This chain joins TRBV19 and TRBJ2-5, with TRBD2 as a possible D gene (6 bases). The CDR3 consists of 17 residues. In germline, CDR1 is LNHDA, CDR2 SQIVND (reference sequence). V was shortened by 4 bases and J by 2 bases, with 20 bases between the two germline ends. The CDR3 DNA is TGTGCCAGTAGTACGGGCGGGATCGGATCGGGGCAAGAGACCCAGTACTTC. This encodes CASSTGGIGSGQETQYF.

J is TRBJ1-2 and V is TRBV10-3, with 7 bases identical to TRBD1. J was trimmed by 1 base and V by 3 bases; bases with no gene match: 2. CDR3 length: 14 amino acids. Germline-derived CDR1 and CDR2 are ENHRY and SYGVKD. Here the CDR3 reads CAISDGTDNYGYTF. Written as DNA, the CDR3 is TGTGCCATCAGTGATGGGACAGATAACTATGGCTACACCTTC.

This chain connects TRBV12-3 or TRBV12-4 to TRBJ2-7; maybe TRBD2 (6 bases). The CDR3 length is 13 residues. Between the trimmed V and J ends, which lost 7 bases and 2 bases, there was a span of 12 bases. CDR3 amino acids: CASTRTTTYEQYF. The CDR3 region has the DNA TGTGCCAGCACTCGGACTACGACCTACGAGCAGTACTTC.

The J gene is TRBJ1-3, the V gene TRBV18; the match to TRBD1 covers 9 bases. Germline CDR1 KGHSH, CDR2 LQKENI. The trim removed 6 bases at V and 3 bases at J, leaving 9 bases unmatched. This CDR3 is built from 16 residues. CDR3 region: CASSPFSGQGGNTIYF. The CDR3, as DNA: TGTGCCAGCTCCCCCTTCTCGGGACAGGGTGGAAACACCATATATTTT. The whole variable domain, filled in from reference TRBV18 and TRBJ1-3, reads NAGVMQNPRHLVRRRGQEARLRCSPMKGHSHVYWYRQLPEEGLKFMVYLQKENIIDESGMPKERFSAEFPKEGPSILRIQQVVRGDSAAYFCASSPFSGQGGNTIYFGEGSWLTVV.

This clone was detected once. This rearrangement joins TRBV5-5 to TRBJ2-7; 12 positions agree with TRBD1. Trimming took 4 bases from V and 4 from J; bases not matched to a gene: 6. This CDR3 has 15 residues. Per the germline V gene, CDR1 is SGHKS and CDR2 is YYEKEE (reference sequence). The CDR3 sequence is CASSRPGQGAYEQYF. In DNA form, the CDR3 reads TGTGCCAGCAGCCGACCGGGACAGGGGGCATACGAGCAGTACTTC. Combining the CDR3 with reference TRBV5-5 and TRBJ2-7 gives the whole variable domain DAGVTQSPTHLIKTRGQQVTLRCSPISGHKSVSWYQQVLGQGPQFIFQYYEKEERGRGNFPDRFSARQFPNYSSELNVNALLLGDSALYLCASSRPGQGAYEQYFGPGTRLTVT.

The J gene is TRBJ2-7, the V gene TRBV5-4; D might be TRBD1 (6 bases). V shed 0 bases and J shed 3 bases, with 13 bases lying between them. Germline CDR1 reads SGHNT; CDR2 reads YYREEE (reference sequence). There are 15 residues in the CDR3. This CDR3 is CASSLAPTGNYEQYF. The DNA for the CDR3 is TGTGCCAGCAGCTTGGCCCCGACAGGCAACTACGAGCAGTACTTC.

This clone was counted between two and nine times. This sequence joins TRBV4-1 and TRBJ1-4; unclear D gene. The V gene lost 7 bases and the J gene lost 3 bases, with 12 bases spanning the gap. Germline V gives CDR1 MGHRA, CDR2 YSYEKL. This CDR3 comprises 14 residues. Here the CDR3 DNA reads TGCGCCAGCACCCCAGCGCCGGCTAATGAAAAACTGTTTTTT. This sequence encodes CASTPAPANEKLFF.

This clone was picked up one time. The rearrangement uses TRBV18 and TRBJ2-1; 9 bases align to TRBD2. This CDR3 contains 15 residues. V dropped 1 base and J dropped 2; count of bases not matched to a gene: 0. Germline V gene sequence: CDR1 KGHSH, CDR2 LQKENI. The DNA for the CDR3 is TGTGCCAGCTCACCACTAGCGGGGGCCTACAATGAGCAGTTCTTC. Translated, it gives CASSPLAGAYNEQFF.

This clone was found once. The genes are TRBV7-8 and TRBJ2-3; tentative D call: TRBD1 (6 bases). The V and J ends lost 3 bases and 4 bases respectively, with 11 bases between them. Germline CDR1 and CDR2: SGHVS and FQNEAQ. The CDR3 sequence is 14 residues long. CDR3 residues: CASSFTGSPDTQYF. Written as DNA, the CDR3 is TGTGCCAGCAGCTTTACAGGGTCCCCAGATACGCAGTATTTT.

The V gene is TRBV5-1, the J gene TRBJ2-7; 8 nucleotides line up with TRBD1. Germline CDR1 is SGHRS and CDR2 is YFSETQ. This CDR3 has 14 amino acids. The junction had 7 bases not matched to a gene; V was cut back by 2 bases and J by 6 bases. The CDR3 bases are TGCGCCAGCAGCTTACAGACAGGGGCGGGCGAGCAGTACTTC. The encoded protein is CASSLQTGAGEQYF.

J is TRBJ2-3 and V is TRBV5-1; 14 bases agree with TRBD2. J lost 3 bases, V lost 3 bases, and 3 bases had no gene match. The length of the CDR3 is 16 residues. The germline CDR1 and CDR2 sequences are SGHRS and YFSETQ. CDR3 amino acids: CASSWGTSGRTDTQYF. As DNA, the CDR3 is TGCGCCAGCAGCTGGGGGACTAGCGGGAGAACAGATACGCAGTATTTT.

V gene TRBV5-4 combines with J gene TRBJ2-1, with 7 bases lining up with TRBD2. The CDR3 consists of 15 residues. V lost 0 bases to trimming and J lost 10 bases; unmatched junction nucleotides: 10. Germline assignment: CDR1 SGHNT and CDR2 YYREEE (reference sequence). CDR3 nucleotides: TGTGCCAGCAGCTTGGGGGGAGGGGACTACGGGGAGCAGTTCTTC. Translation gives CASSLGGGDYGEQFF.

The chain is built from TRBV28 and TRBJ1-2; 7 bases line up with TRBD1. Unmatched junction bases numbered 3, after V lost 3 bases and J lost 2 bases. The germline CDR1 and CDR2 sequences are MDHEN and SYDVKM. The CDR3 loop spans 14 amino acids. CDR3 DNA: TGTGCCAGCAGTTTCATGGACAGGAACTATGGCTACACCTTC. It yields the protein CASSFMDRNYGYTF.

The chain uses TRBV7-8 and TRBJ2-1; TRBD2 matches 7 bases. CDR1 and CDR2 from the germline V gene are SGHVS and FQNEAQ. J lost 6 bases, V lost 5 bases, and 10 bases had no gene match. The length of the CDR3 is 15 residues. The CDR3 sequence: CASSPVRRGGNEQFF. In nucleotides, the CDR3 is TGTGCCAGCAGCCCTGTACGGCGCGGGGGCAATGAGCAGTTCTTC.

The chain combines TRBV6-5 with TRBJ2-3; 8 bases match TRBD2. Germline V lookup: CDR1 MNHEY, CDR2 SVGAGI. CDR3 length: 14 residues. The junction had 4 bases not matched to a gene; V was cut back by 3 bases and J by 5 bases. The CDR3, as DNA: TGTGCCAGCAGTTATAGCGGGATCGGAGATACGCAGTATTTT. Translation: CASSYSGIGDTQYF.

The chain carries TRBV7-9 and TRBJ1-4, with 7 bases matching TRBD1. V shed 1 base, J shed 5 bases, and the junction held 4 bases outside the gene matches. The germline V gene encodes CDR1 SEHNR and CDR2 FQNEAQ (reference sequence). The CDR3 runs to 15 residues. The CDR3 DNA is TGTGCCAGCAGCTTAGGAGACAGGGAGAATGAAAAACTGTTTTTT. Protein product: CASSLGDRENEKLFF. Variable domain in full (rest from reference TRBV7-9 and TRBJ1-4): DTGVSQNPRHKITKRGQNVTFRCDPISEHNRLYWYRQTLGQGPEFLTYFQNEAQLEKSRLLSDRFSAERPKGSFSTLEIQRTEQGDSAMYLCASSLGDRENEKLFFGSGTQLSVL.

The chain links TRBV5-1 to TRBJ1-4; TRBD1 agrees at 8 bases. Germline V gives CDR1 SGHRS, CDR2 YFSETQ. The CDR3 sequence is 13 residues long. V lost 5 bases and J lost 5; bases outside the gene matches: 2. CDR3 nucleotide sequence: TGCGCCAGCAGTCGGACAGGGAATGAAAAACTGTTTTTT. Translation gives CASSRTGNEKLFF.

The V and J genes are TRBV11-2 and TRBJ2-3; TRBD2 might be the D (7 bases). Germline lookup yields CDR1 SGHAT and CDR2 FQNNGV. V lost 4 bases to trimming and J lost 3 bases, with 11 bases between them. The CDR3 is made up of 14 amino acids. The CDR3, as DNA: TGTGCCAGCAGCTGGGGGGGGCAGACAGATACGCAGTATTTT. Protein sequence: CASSWGGQTDTQYF.

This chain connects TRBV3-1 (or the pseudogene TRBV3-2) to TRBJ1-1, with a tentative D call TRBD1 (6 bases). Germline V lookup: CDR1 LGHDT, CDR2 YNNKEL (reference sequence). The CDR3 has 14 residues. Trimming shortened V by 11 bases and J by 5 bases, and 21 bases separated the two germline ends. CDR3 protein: CAPRGGAGRTEAFF. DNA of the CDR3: TGTGCCCCCCGAGGGGGGGCTGGGAGGACTGAAGCTTTCTTT.

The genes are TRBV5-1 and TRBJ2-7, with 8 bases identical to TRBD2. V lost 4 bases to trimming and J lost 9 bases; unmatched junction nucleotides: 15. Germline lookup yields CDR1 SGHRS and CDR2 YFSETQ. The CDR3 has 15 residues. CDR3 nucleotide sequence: TGCGCCAGCAGCCCTCTAGGTAGCGGGGACTCTCGGCAGTACTTC. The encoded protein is CASSPLGSGDSRQYF.

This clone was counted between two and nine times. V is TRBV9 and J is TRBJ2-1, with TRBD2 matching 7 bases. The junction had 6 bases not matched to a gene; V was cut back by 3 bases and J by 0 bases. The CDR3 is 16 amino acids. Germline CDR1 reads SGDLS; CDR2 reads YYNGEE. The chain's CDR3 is CASSASGISSYNEQFF. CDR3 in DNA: TGTGCCAGCAGCGCGAGCGGGATAAGCTCCTACAATGAGCAGTTCTTC.

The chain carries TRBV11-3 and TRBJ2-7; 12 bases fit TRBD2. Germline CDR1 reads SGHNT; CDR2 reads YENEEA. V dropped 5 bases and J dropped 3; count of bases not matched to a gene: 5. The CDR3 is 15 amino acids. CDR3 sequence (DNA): TGTGCCAGCAGCCAAGGACTAGCGGGGAACTACGAGCAGTACTTC. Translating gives CASSQGLAGNYEQYF.